Listed below are T cell receptor beta chains from one sample, sequenced in a study of beta chain features in type 1 diabetes. Assay: immunoSEQ multiplex PCR; the TCRdb copy retains only in-frame clones and omits some. The sample has under 300,000 clones, about 25% seen once. Sequencing was carried out using central memory CD4+ T cells from blood. The receptors were sampled from a young man in good health. Each CDR3 is given with its conserved first and last residue. A D gene is named only where the DNA matches it firmly. Size tells how often a clone was seen (once, few, many) or the class of an expanded clone, and some rows leave it out.

size: few
D: TRBD2
V: TRBV9
J: TRBJ2-5
DNA: TGTGCCAGCAGCGCCGGGACTAGCGGGAGATCAGAGACCCAGTACTTC
CDR3: CASSAGTSGRSETQYF

size: -
D: -
V: TRBV12-2
J: TRBJ2-1
DNA: TGTGCAAGTCGCTTAAAAGCGGGCTCCTACAATGAGCAGTTCTTC
CDR3: CASRLKAGSYNEQFF

size: many
D: TRBD2
V: TRBV10-3
J: TRBJ2-1
DNA: TGTGCCATCATGGGGCGGGAGGGCCTATCCTACAATGAGCAGTTCTTC
CDR3: CAIMGREGLSYNEQFF

size: -
D: TRBD1
V: TRBV30
J: TRBJ2-6
DNA: TGTGCCTGGATAGGACAGGGTCTAACTGGGGCCAACGTCCTGACTTTC
CDR3: CAWIGQGLTGANVLTF

size: -
D: -
V: TRBV7-6
J: TRBJ2-3
DNA: TGTGCCAGCAGCTCCTCTAGCGTTACGCAGTATTTT
CDR3: CASSSSSVTQYF

size: -
D: -
V: TRBV2
J: TRBJ2-1
DNA: TGTGCCAGCAGTGAAGACACTTACAATGAGCAGTTCTTC
CDR3: CASSEDTYNEQFF

size: -
D: TRBD1
V: TRBV18
J: TRBJ1-5
DNA: TGTGCCAGCTCACCTCACAGGGGAGATCAGCCCCAGCATTTT
CDR3: CASSPHRGDQPQHF

size: few
D: TRBD1
V: TRBV27
J: TRBJ1-2
DNA: TGTGCCAGCAGTGCGGGCAGGACAGGGTTCCACTATGGCTACACCTTC
CDR3: CASSAGRTGFHYGYTF

size: -
D: TRBD1
V: TRBV9
J: TRBJ1-2
DNA: TGTGCCAGCAAATCCGGGACAGGGATGAGCTACACCTTC
CDR3: CASKSGTGMSYTF

size: -
D: -
V: TRBV13
J: TRBJ2-7
DNA: TGTGCCAGCAGCTTAGGACCCACCAAGTTCTCTGACGAGCAGTACTTC
CDR3: CASSLGPTKFSDEQYF

size: -
D: -
V: TRBV25-1
J: TRBJ1-2
DNA: TGTGCCAGCAGTGAAAACGGGCCTTATGGCTACACCTTC
CDR3: CASSENGPYGYTF

size: -
D: -
V: TRBV11-2
J: TRBJ2-3
DNA: TGTGCCAGCAGCTTGAGGGTGCCCAGGGGAGAAGATACGCAGTATTTT
CDR3: CASSLRVPRGEDTQYF

size: -
D: TRBD1
V: TRBV9
J: TRBJ2-1
DNA: TGTGCCAGCAGCTCTCAGGGGGCTGGACCTAATGAGCAGTTCTTC
CDR3: CASSSQGAGPNEQFF

size: -
D: -
V: TRBV6-5
J: TRBJ1-2
DNA: TGTGCCAGCGGCGGACACCAAAACTATGGCTACACCTTC
CDR3: CASGGHQNYGYTF

size: -
D: -
V: TRBV6-1
J: TRBJ1-2
DNA: TGTGCCAGCACCCTAGACAGCATCTATGGCTACACCTTC
CDR3: CASTLDSIYGYTF

size: many
D: -
V: TRBV30
J: TRBJ1-2
DNA: TGTGCCTGGAGCCATCGCGTGGTAGGGCCGCGGGGCTACACCTTC
CDR3: CAWSHRVVGPRGYTF

size: few
D: -
V: TRBV29-1
J: TRBJ2-7
DNA: TGCAGCGTTGAGATTGGCAGGGGCGGCGAGCAGTACTTC
CDR3: CSVEIGRGGEQYF

size: -
D: TRBD1
V: TRBV10-2
J: TRBJ1-1
DNA: TGCGCCAGCGGGGGACAGCCGAACACTGAAGCTTTCTTT
CDR3: CASGGQPNTEAFF

size: -
D: -
V: TRBV15
J: TRBJ2-1
DNA: TGTGCCACCAGCGGGGCCCCTAGGAATGAGCAGTTCTTC
CDR3: CATSGAPRNEQFF

size: -
D: -
V: TRBV7-2
J: TRBJ1-1
DNA: TGTGCCAGCAGCTGGGACCCAACGAACACTGAAGCTTTCTTT
CDR3: CASSWDPTNTEAFF

size: few
D: -
V: TRBV6-1
J: TRBJ1-1
DNA: TGTGCCAGCAGTGAAGGGTTGACCCAGAACACTGAAGCTTTCTTT
CDR3: CASSEGLTQNTEAFF

size: few
D: -
V: TRBV6-1
J: TRBJ2-1
DNA: TGTGCCAGCAGTGAAGCCACGGGGACGGCAAATGAGCAGTTCTTC
CDR3: CASSEATGTANEQFF

size: few
D: -
V: TRBV4-3
J: TRBJ2-2
DNA: TGCGCCAGCAGCCTCGGTCAGCGGCAGAACACCGGGGAGCTGTTTTTT
CDR3: CASSLGQRQNTGELFF

size: few
D: -
V: TRBV5-4
J: TRBJ2-6
DNA: TGTGCCAGCTCGACGAGCTCTGGGGCCAACGTCCTGACTTTC
CDR3: CASSTSSGANVLTF

size: few
D: TRBD2
V: TRBV7-9
J: TRBJ2-3
DNA: TGTGCCAGCAGCTTAGCAGGGACTAGCTGGTCAGATACGCAGTATTTT
CDR3: CASSLAGTSWSDTQYF

size: -
D: -
V: TRBV5-1
J: TRBJ2-1
DNA: TGCGCCAGCAGCTTGGCCCCCCTCAATGAGCAGTTCTTC
CDR3: CASSLAPLNEQFF

size: few
D: TRBD2
V: TRBV23-1
J: TRBJ2-7
DNA: TGCGCCAGCAGTCCACAAAGGACTAGCGGGAGTCTCCAGTACTTC
CDR3: CASSPQRTSGSLQYF

size: few
D: -
V: TRBV28
J: TRBJ2-7
DNA: TGTGCCAGCAGTCCAGCCGGGACGTCGCCCTACGAGCAGTACTTC
CDR3: CASSPAGTSPYEQYF